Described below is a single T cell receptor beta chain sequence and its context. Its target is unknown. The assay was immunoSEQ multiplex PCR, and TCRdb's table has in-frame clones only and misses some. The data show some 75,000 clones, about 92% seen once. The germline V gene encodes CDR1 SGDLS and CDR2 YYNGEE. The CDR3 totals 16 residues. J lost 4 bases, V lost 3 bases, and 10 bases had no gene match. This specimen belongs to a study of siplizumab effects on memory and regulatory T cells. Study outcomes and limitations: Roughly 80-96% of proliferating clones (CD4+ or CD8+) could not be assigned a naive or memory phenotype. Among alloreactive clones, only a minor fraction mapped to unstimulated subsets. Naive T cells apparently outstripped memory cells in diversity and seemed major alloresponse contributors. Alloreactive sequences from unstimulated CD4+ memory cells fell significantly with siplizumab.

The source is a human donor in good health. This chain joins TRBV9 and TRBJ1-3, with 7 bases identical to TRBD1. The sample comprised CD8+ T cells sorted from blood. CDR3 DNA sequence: TGTGCCAGCAGCGAGAACAGGGGAAGTAACGGAAACACCATATATTTT. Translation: CASSENRGSNGNTIYF.